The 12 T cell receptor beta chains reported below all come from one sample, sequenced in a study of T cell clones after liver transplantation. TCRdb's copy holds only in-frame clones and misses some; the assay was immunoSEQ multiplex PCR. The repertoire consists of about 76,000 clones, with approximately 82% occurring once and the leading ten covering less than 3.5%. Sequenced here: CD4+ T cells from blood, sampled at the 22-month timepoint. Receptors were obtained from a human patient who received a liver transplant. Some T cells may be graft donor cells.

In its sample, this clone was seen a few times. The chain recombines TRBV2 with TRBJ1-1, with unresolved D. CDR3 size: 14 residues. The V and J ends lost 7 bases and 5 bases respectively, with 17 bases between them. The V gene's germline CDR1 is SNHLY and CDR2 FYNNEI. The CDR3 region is CASKREGRGTEAFF. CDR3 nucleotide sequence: TGTGCCAGCAAAAGGGAAGGGCGCGGGACTGAAGCTTTCTTT.

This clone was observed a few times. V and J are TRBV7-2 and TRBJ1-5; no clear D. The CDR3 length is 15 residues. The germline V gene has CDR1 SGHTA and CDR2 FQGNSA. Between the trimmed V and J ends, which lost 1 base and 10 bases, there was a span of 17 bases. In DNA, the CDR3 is TGTGCCAGCAGCTTAGAACTGGGCCCGCGGATACCCCAGCATTTT. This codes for CASSLELGPRIPQHF.

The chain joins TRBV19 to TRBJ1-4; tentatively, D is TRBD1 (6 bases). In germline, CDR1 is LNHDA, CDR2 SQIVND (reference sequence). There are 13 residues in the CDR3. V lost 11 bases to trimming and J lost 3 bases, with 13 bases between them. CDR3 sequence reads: CASQGRANEKLFF. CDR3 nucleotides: TGTGCCTCTCAGGGGAGGGCTAATGAAAAACTGTTTTTT.

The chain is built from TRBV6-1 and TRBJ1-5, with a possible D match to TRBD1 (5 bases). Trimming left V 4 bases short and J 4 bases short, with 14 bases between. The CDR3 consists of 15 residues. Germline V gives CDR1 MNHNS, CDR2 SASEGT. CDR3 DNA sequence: TGTGCCAGCAGTGCCCCGACAGATCCAAATCAGCCCCAGCATTTT. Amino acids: CASSAPTDPNQPQHF.

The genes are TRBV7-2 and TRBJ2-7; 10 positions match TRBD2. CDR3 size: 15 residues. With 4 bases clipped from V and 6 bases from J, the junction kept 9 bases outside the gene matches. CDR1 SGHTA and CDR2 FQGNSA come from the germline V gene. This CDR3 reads CASSSGGSGGLEQYF. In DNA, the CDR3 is TGTGCCAGCAGCTCCGGAGGTAGCGGGGGGCTCGAGCAGTACTTC.

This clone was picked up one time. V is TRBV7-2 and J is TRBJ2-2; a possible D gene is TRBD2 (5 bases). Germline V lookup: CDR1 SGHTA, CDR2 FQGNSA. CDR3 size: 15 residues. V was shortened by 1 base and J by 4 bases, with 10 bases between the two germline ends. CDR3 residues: CASSLGMAGTGELFF. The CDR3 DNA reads TGTGCCAGCAGCTTAGGGATGGCGGGCACCGGGGAGCTGTTTTTT.

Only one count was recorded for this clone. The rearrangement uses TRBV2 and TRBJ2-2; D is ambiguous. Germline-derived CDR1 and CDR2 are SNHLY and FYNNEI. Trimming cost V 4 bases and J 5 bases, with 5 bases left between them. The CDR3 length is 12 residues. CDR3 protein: CASSVRTGELFF. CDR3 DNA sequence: TGTGCCAGCAGTGTCCGAACCGGGGAGCTGTTTTTT.

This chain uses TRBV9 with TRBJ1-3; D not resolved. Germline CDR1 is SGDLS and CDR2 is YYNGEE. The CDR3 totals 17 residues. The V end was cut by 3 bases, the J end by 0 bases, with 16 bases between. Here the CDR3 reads CASSERTTPSSGNTIYF. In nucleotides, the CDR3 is TGTGCCAGCAGCGAACGTACAACCCCGAGCTCTGGAAACACCATATATTTT. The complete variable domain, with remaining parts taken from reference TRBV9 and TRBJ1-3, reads DSGVTQTPKHLITATGQRVTLRCSPRSGDLSVYWYQQSLDQGLQFLIQYYNGEERAKGNILERFSAQQFPDLHSELNLSSLELGDSALYFCASSERTTPSSGNTIYFGEGSWLTVV.

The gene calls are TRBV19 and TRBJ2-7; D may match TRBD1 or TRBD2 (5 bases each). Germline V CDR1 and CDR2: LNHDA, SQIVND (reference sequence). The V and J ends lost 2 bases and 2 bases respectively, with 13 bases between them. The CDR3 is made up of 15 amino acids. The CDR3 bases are TGTGCCAGTAGTATAAGAGGGGCCGTAACCTACGAGCAGTACTTC. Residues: CASSIRGAVTYEQYF.

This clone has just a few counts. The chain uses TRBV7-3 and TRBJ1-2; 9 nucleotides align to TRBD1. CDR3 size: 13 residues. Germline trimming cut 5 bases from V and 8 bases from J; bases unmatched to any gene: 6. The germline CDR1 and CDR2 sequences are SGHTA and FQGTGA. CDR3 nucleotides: TGTGCCAGCAGCCAAACAGGGGGCCGGGGCTACACCTTC. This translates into CASSQTGGRGYTF.

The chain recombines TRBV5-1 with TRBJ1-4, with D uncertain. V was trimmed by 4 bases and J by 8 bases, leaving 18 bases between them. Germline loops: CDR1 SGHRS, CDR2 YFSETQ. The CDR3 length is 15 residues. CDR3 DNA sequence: TGCGCCAGCAGCCCCGGACGGGTGGATGAGGAAAAACTGTTTTTT. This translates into CASSPGRVDEEKLFF. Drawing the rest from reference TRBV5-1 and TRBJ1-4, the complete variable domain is KAGVTQTPRYLIKTRGQQVTLSCSPISGHRSVSWYQQTPGQGLQFLFEYFSETQRNKGNFPGRFSGRQFSNSRSEMNVSTLELGDSALYLCASSPGRVDEEKLFFGSGTQLSVL.

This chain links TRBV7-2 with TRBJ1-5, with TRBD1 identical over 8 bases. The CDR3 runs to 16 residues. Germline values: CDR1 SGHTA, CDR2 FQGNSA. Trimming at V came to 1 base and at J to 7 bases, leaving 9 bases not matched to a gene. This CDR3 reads CASSLVGQGARQPQHF. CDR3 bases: TGTGCCAGCAGCTTAGTCGGCCAGGGGGCGAGACAGCCCCAGCATTTT. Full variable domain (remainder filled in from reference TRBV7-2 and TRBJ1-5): GAGVSQSPSNKVTEKGKDVELRCDPISGHTALYWYRQSLGQGLEFLIYFQGNSAPDKSGLPSDRFSAERTGGSVSTLTIQRTQQEDSAVYLCASSLVGQGARQPQHFGDGTRLSIL.